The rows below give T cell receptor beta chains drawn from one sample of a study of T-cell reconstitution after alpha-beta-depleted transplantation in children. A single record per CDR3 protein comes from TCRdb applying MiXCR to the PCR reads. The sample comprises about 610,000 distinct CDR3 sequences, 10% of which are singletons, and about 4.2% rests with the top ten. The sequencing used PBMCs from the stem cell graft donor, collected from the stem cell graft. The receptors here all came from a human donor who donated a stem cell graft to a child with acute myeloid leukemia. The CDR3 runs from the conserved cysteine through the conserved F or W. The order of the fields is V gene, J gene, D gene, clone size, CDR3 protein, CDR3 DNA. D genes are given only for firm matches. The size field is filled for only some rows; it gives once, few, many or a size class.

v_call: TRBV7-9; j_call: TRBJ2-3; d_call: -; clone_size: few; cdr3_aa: CASSFSVTDTQYF; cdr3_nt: TGTGCCAGCAGCTTCTCCGTTACAGATACGCAGTATTTT
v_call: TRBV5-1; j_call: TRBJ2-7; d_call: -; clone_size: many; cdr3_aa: CASSLVPGARGREQYF; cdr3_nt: TGCGCCAGCAGCTTAGTACCGGGAGCGAGGGGTAGAGAGCAGTACTTC
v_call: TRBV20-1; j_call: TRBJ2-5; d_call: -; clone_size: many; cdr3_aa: CSANLPGSGETQYF; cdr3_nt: TGCAGTGCCAATCTCCCCGGGAGCGGAGAGACCCAGTACTTC
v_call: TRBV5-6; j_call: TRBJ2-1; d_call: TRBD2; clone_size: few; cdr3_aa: CASSSPVRRGDEQFF; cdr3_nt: TGTGCCAGCAGCTCGCCCGTGAGGCGGGGGGATGAGCAGTTCTTC
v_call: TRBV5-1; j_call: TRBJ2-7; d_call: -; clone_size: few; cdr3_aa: CASSPPGRNSYEQYF; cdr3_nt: TGCGCCAGCAGCCCTCCGGGACGGAATTCCTACGAGCAGTACTTC
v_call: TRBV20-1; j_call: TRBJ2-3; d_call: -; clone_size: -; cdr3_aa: CSARDPHAGDTQYF; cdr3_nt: TGCAGTGCTAGAGATCCGCACGCGGGAGATACGCAGTATTTT
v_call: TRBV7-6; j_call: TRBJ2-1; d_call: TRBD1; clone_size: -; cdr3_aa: CASSLRGQTYNEQFF; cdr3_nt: TGTGCCAGCAGCTTAAGGGGACAGACTTACAATGAGCAGTTCTTC
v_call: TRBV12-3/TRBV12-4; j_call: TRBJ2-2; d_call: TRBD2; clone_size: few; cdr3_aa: CASRTGLARTGELFF; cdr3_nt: TGTGCCAGCAGAACGGGACTAGCGAGAACCGGGGAGCTGTTTTTT
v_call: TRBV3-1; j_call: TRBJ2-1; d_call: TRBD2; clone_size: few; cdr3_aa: CASSHLAGVRYNEQFF; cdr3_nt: TGTGCCAGCAGCCACCTAGCGGGAGTTCGGTACAATGAGCAGTTCTTC
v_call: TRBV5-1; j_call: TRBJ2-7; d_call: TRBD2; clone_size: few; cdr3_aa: CASSLELAGGRSYEQYF; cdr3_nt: TGCGCCAGCAGCTTGGAGCTAGCGGGAGGGCGGTCCTACGAGCAGTACTTC
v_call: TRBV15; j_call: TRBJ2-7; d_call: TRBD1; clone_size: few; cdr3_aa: CATSRGGQGASYEQYF; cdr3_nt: TGTGCCACCAGCAGAGGCGGACAGGGGGCATCCTACGAGCAGTACTTC
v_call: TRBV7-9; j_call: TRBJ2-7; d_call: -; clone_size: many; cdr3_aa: CASSLATGRTSYEQYF; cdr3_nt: TGTGCCAGCAGCTTAGCAACAGGGCGGACCTCCTACGAGCAGTACTTC
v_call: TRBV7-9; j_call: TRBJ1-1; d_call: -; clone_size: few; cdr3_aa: CASSLLDRPGTEAFF; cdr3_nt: TGTGCCAGCAGCTTACTCGACAGGCCTGGGACTGAAGCTTTCTTT
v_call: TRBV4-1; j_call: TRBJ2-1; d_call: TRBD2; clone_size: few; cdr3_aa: CASSGRTSSYNEQFF; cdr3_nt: TGCGCCAGCAGCGGACGGACTAGCTCCTACAATGAGCAGTTCTTC
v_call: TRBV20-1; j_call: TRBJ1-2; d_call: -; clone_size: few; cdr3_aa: CSASLTVNYGYTF; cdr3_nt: TGCAGTGCTAGCTTGACAGTTAACTATGGCTACACCTTC
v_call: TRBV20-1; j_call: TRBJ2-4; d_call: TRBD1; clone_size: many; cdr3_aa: CSAREVTGMTKNIQYF; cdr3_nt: TGCAGTGCTAGAGAGGTGACAGGGATGACCAAAAACATTCAGTACTTC
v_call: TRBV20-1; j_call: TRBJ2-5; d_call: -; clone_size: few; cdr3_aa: CSARVPWLETQYF; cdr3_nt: TGCAGTGCTAGGGTACCTTGGTTGGAGACCCAGTACTTC
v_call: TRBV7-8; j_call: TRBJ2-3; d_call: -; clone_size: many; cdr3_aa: CASSLDLGDTQYF; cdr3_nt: TGTGCCAGCAGCTTAGATCTGGGAGATACGCAGTATTTT
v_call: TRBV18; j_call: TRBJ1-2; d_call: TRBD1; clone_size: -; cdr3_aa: CASSPPGTARYGYTF; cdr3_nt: TGTGCCAGCTCACCACCCGGGACAGCGCGCTATGGCTACACCTTC
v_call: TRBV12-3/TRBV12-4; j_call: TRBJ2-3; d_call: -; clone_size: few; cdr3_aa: CALPSIEGTDTQYF; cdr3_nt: TGTGCCCTTCCGTCAATCGAGGGCACAGATACGCAGTATTTT
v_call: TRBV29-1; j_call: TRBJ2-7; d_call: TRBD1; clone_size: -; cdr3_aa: CSVRSGTGGYEQYF; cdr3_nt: TGCAGCGTCCGATCCGGGACAGGGGGTTACGAGCAGTACTTC
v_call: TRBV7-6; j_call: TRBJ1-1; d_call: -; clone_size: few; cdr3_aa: CASSYGMAGLNTEAFF; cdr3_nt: TGTGCCAGCAGCTATGGGATGGCGGGCCTGAACACTGAAGCTTTCTTT
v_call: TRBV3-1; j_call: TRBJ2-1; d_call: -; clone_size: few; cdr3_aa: CASGSDSSQFF; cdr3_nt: TGTGCCAGCGGATCAGACTCAAGTCAGTTCTTC
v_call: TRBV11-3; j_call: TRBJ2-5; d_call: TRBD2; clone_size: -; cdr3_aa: CASSLYLLAGVSRYQETQYF; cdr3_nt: TGTGCCAGCAGCTTATATCTCCTAGCGGGAGTGAGCAGGTACCAAGAGACCCAGTACTTC
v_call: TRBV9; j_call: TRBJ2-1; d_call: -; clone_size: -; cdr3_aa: CASSVGALASIQNNEQFF; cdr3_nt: TGTGCCAGCAGCGTAGGGGCTCTTGCTTCAATACAGAACAATGAGCAGTTCTTC
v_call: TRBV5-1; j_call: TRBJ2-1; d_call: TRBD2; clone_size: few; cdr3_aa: CASSPVAGGGYNEQFF; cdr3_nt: TGCGCCAGCAGCCCGGTGGCGGGAGGGGGTTACAATGAGCAGTTCTTC
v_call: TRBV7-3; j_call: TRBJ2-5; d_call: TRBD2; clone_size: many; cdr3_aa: CASSLGLAGGGETQYF; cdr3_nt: TGTGCCAGCAGCTTGGGACTAGCGGGAGGAGGAGAGACCCAGTACTTC
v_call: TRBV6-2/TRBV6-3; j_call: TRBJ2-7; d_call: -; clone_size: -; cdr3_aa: CASSYSSADYEQYF; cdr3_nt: TGTGCCAGCAGTTACTCTTCGGCGGACTACGAGCAGTACTTC
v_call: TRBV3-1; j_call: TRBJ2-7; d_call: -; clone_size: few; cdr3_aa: CASSQDGLRYEQYF; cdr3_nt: TGTGCCAGCAGCCAAGATGGGTTAAGGTACGAGCAGTACTTC
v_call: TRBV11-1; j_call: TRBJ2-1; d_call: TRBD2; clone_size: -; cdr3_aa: CASSKTSGRAELTMVQFF; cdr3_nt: TGTGCCAGCAGCAAGACTAGCGGGAGGGCGGAGCTTACAATGGTGCAGTTCTTC
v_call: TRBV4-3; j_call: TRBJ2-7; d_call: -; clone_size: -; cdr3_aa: CASSQDRDGYYEQYF; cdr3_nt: TGCGCCAGCAGCCAAGATAGGGACGGATACTACGAGCAGTACTTC
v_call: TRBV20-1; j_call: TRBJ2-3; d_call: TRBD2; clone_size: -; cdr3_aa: CSVVTSGSAGSTDTQYF; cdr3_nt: TGCAGTGTCGTGACTAGCGGGAGCGCGGGAAGCACAGATACGCAGTATTTT
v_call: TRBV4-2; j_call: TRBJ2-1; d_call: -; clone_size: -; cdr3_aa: CASSQVTDLVQFF; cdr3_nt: TGTGCCAGCAGCCAAGTCACGGACCTCGTCCAGTTCTTC
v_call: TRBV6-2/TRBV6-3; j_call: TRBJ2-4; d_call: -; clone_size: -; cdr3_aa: CASSIPRGTQNIQYF; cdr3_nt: TGTGCCAGCAGTATCCCCCGGGGGACCCAAAACATTCAGTACTTC
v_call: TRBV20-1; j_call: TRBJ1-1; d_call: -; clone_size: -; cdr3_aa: CSARGIDRLPRAFF; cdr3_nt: TGCAGTGCTCGCGGTATTGACAGGTTGCCACGAGCTTTCTTT
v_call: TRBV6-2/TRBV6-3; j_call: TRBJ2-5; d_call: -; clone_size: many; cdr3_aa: CASSTLPLGTQYF; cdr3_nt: TGTGCCAGCAGTACCCTGCCGTTGGGGACCCAGTACTTC
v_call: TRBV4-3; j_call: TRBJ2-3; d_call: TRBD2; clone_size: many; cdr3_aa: CASSQSPQGLAGTDTQYF; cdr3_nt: TGCGCCAGCAGCCAATCCCCCCAGGGACTAGCGGGAACTGACACGCAGTATTTT
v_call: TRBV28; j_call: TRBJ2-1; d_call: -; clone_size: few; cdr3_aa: CASSLPPGEAYNEQFF; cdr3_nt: TGTGCCAGCAGTTTGCCCCCGGGAGAAGCGTACAATGAGCAGTTCTTC
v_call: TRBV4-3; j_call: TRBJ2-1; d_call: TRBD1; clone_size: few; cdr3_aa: CASSLTGLLNEQFF; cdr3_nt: TGCGCCAGCAGCCTGACAGGGTTGCTCAATGAGCAGTTCTTC
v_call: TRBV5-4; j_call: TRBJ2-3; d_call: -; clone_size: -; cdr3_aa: CASSLGRGRSTDTQYF; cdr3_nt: TGTGCCAGCAGCTTGGGGCGGGGTCGAAGTACAGATACGCAGTATTTT
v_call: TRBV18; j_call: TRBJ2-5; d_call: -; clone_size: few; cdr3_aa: CASSLLQGAGLETQYF; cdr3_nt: TGTGCCAGCTCACTACTACAGGGTGCAGGTCTGGAGACCCAGTACTTC
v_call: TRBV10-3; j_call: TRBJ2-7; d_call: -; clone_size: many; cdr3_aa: CAISPEIYEQYF; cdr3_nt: TGTGCCATCAGTCCCGAAATTTACGAGCAGTACTTC
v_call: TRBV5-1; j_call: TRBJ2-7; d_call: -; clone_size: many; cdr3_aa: CASREVGSYEQYF; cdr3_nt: TGCGCCAGCAGAGAGGTAGGCTCCTACGAGCAGTACTTC
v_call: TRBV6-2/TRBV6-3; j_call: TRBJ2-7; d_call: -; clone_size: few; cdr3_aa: CASTLPSFYYEQYF; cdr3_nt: TGTGCCAGCACTTTACCCTCATTCTACTACGAGCAGTACTTC
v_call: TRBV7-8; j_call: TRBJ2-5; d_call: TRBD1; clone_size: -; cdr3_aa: CASSAQGGPDRAQYF; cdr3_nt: TGTGCCAGCAGCGCACAGGGGGGCCCGGACCGGGCCCAGTACTTC
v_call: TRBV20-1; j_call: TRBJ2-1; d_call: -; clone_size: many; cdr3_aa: CSASGAASGKVNEQFF; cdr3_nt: TGCAGTGCTAGCGGTGCGGCGAGCGGAAAAGTCAATGAGCAGTTCTTC
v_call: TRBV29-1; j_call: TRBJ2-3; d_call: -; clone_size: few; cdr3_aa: CSTLAFSSTDTQYF; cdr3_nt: TGCAGCACATTAGCGTTCTCTAGCACAGATACGCAGTATTTT
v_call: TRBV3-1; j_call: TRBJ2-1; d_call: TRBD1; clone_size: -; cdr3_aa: CASSLGTAGHEQFF; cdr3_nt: TGTGCCAGCAGCCTAGGGACAGCAGGCCATGAGCAGTTCTTC
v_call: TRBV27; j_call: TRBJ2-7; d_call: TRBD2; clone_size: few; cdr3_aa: CASSLRGSVREQYF; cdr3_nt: TGTGCCAGCAGTTTACGCGGGAGTGTTCGCGAGCAGTACTTC
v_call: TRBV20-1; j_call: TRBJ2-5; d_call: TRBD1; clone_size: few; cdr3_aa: CSAEATGAETQYF; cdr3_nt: TGCAGTGCTGAGGCGACAGGGGCAGAGACCCAGTACTTC